Listed here are 28 T cell receptor beta chains from one sample, sequenced in a study of blood T cell repertoires in COVID-19. Clones were read by immunoSEQ multiplex PCR, and TCRdb kept only the in-frame ones, dropping some. The sample holds around 250,000 clones, roughly 84% seen once. Sequenced sample: peripheral blood. These receptors were taken from a woman aged 18 to 35 with acute or convalescent COVID-19.

The rearrangement uses TRBV6-2 or TRBV6-3 and TRBJ1-6; D not certain. Germline V gene lookup returns CDR1 MNHEY and CDR2 SVGEGT. Trimming removed 6 bases at V and 9 bases at J, with 9 bases between. This CDR3 is 12 amino acids long. The DNA of the CDR3 is TGTGCCAGCAGCCGAGATATTTCACCCCTCCACTTT. This encodes CASSRDISPLHF.

V usage is TRBV6-5 and J usage is TRBJ1-2, with TRBD1 matching 7 bases. The J segment lost 2 bases and the V segment lost 5 bases, leaving 2 bases of the junction unmatched. The CDR3 contains 13 residues. Per germline, CDR1 MNHEY and CDR2 SVGAGI. The CDR3 DNA reads TGTGCCAGCAGTAAACAGGGGAACTATGGCTACACCTTC. This gives the protein CASSKQGNYGYTF.

The chain joins TRBV7-2 to TRBJ1-1; D perhaps matches TRBD1 (6 bases). CDR1 is SGHTA and CDR2 is FQGNSA in the germline V gene. Trimming stripped 1 base from V and 4 bases from J, with 7 bases between. The CDR3 totals 13 residues. The chain's CDR3 is CASSLGGPTEAFF. The DNA for the CDR3 is TGTGCCAGCAGCTTAGGGGGGCCCACTGAAGCTTTCTTT. The full variable domain, rest sourced from reference TRBV7-2 and TRBJ1-1, is GAGVSQSPSNKVTEKGKDVELRCDPISGHTALYWYRQSLGQGLEFLIYFQGNSAPDKSGLPSDRFSAERTGGSVSTLTIQRTQQEDSAVYLCASSLGGPTEAFFGQGTRLTVV.

Comments on this clone: The sample contains more than one DNA sequence encoding this CDR3. The rearrangement uses TRBV7-2 and TRBJ1-2; D remains ambiguous. The CDR3 consists of 12 residues. CDR1 is SGHTA, CDR2 FQGNSA, per germline. V lost 1 base and J lost 4, with 4 bases in between. The CDR3 here is CASSLVSYGYTF. The CDR3 nucleotides read TGTGCCAGCAGCTTAGTGAGCTATGGCTACACCTTC. Full variable domain (outside the CDR3, taken from reference TRBV7-2 and TRBJ1-2): GAGVSQSPSNKVTEKGKDVELRCDPISGHTALYWYRQSLGQGLEFLIYFQGNSAPDKSGLPSDRFSAERTGGSVSTLTIQRTQQEDSAVYLCASSLVSYGYTFGSGTRLTVV.

The chain uses TRBV6-5 and TRBJ2-3; 7 bases agree with TRBD2. V lost 0 bases to trimming and J lost 6 bases; unmatched junction nucleotides: 3. The CDR3 consists of 14 residues. The germline V gene encodes CDR1 MNHEY and CDR2 SVGAGI. In DNA, the CDR3 is TGTGCCAGCAGTTACTCGGGGGGGTCGGATACGCAGTATTTT. Amino acids: CASSYSGGSDTQYF.

This clone was recorded once. The CDR3 reads CASSFVRDSGTEAFF. The CDR3 coding sequence is TGTGCCAGCAGCTTCGTGAGGGACAGTGGGACTGAAGCTTTCTTT. The rearrangement joins TRBV13 to TRBJ1-1, with 7 bases lining up with TRBD1. The CDR3 has 15 amino acids. Germline loops: CDR1 PRHDT, CDR2 FYEKMQ (reference sequence). Germline trimming cut 3 bases from V and 5 bases from J; bases unmatched to any gene: 9.

The chain couples TRBV7-8 to TRBJ2-5; D might be TRBD2 (6 bases). Germline V CDR1 and CDR2: SGHVS, FQNEAQ. V lost 1 base, J lost 2 bases, and 17 bases lay in between. The CDR3 loop spans 17 amino acids. The CDR3 bases are TGTGCCAGCAGCTTAGGAGTTACCGGGACTCCTCAAGAGACCCAGTACTTC. This translates into CASSLGVTGTPQETQYF.

Remarks on this clone: Other DNA variants within this sample encode the same CDR3. The chain carries TRBV12-3 or TRBV12-4 and TRBJ2-7; 8 nucleotides match TRBD1. Trimming cost V 6 bases and J 3 bases; bases outside gene matches: 4. CDR3 length equals 13 residues. The CDR3 DNA follows: TGTGCCAGCAGCCCGACAGGGGACTACGAGCAGTACTTC. Protein product: CASSPTGDYEQYF.

The J gene is TRBJ2-2, the V gene TRBV6-1; TRBD2 might be the D (6 bases). Germline loops: CDR1 MNHNS, CDR2 SASEGT. V shed 0 bases and J shed 1 base, with 18 bases lying between them. CDR3 length: 19 residues. CDR3 loop: CASSEAGAGRIKNTGELFF. The CDR3 bases are TGTGCCAGCAGTGAAGCTGGGGCAGGGAGGATAAAGAACACCGGGGAGCTGTTTTTT.

This sequence joins TRBV10-1 and TRBJ2-5, with 9 positions matching TRBD2. This CDR3 comprises 15 residues. Losses at the gene ends were 2 bases for V and 3 bases for J; bases not matched to a gene: 4. In germline, CDR1 is WNHNN, CDR2 SYGVQD (reference sequence). The CDR3 sequence is CASSEASGNEETQYF. In nucleotides, the CDR3 is TGCGCCAGCAGTGAGGCTAGCGGGAACGAAGAGACCCAGTACTTC.

This clone was recorded a few times. The chain couples TRBV27 to TRBJ1-6, with D tentatively TRBD1 (6 bases). The CDR3 runs to 15 residues. Deletions cut 2 bases from V and 7 bases from J, with 12 bases between. CDR1 MNHEY and CDR2 SMNVEV come from the germline V gene (reference sequence). The CDR3: CASSLRAGVNSPLHF. In DNA, the CDR3 is TGTGCCAGCAGTTTACGGGCAGGGGTGAATTCACCCCTCCACTTT.

The gene calls are TRBV29-1 and TRBJ2-7, with 11 bases that match TRBD2. V trimming: 6 bases; J trimming: 4 bases; junction bases outside the gene matches: 11. In germline, CDR1 is SQVTM, CDR2 ANQGSEA. The CDR3 runs to 15 residues. CDR3 amino acids: CSVARRLAGPYEQYF. The CDR3 nucleotides read TGCAGCGTCGCCAGAAGACTAGCGGGGCCATACGAGCAGTACTTC.

A few counts support this clone. The chain carries TRBV18 and TRBJ1-2, with 9 bases identical to TRBD1. The junction had 4 bases not matched to a gene; V was cut back by 5 bases and J by 6 bases. The germline V gene has CDR1 KGHSH and CDR2 LQKENI. The CDR3 totals 13 residues. The CDR3, as DNA: TGTGCCAGCTCATCGGGACAGGGAGATGGCTACACCTTC. Protein sequence: CASSSGQGDGYTF.

The chain joins TRBV4-2 to TRBJ1-2; the D gene is possibly TRBD1 (5 bases). Trimming stripped 1 base from V and 1 base from J, with 10 bases between. The germline V gene encodes CDR1 LGHNA and CDR2 YNFKEQ. CDR3 length equals 15 residues. This chain's CDR3 is CASSQVTDDNYGYTF. CDR3 nucleotides: TGTGCCAGCAGCCAAGTGACAGATGATAACTATGGCTACACCTTC.

The chain joins TRBV3-1 (or the pseudogene TRBV3-2) to TRBJ1-2; TRBD1 is a possible D gene (5 bases). The CDR3 is 18 residues long. CDR1 LGHDT and CDR2 YNNKEL come from the germline V gene (reference sequence). V was shortened by 2 bases and J by 2 bases, with 21 bases between the two germline ends. CDR3 sequence reads: CASSQPIGGSSVNYGYTF. CDR3 bases: TGTGCCAGCAGCCAACCCATTGGGGGGTCTTCGGTAAACTATGGCTACACCTTC.

V and J are TRBV28 and TRBJ2-7; weak D call: TRBD1 (5 bases). From germline, CDR1 is MDHEN and CDR2 SYDVKM. The CDR3 spans 13 residues. Trimming took off 3 bases at V and 7 bases at J, with 13 bases between the two ends. The CDR3 coding sequence is TGTGCCAGCAGTTTTATCAGGGCCGGGGAGCAGTACTTC. Translating it yields CASSFIRAGEQYF.

This clone was counted between two and nine times. This chain joins TRBV28 and TRBJ2-3; 9 positions match TRBD1. V lost 5 bases and J lost 1; bases outside the gene matches: 7. The CDR3 length is 16 residues. The V gene's germline CDR1 is MDHEN and CDR2 SYDVKM. The chain's CDR3 is CASSPPGQGGTDTQYF. Here the CDR3 DNA reads TGTGCCAGCAGTCCACCGGGACAGGGCGGCACAGATACGCAGTATTTT.

The V call is TRBV7-9, the J call TRBJ2-3; TRBD1 agrees at 9 bases. Germline V gene sequence: CDR1 SEHNR, CDR2 FQNEAQ (reference sequence). With V trimmed by 2 bases and J by 5 bases, 5 bases remained unmatched. This CDR3 has 15 amino acids. The CDR3 reads CASSLMGQGKDTQYF. For the CDR3, the DNA is TGTGCCAGCAGCTTAATGGGACAGGGTAAAGATACGCAGTATTTT. The whole variable domain, remainder taken from reference TRBV7-9 and TRBJ2-3, is DTGVSQNPRHKITKRGQNVTFRCDPISEHNRLYWYRQTLGQGPEFLTYFQNEAQLEKSRLLSDRFSAERPKGSFSTLEIQRTEQGDSAMYLCASSLMGQGKDTQYFGPGTRLTVL.

This clone was recorded a few times. The chain joins TRBV3-1 (or the pseudogene TRBV3-2) to TRBJ2-3, with 7 bases aligning to TRBD2. This CDR3 contains 16 residues. Germline CDR1 LGHDT, CDR2 YNNKEL (reference sequence). J gave up 3 bases and V 6 bases, and 12 bases lay outside the gene matches. DNA of the CDR3: TGTGCCAGCAGACAACAGTATGGGGGGGGGACAGATACGCAGTATTTT. Translation gives CASRQQYGGGTDTQYF.

CDR3 coding DNA: TGTGCCAGCAGGCCCTCTAGCGGGAGTTACTACGAGCAGTACTTC. Its translation: CASRPSSGSYYEQYF. The rearrangement links TRBV6-5 to TRBJ2-7, with TRBD2 matching over 10 bases. Trimming removed 6 bases from V and 3 bases from J; junction bases left unmatched: 8. Germline V CDR1 and CDR2: MNHEY, SVGAGI. There are 15 residues in the CDR3.

The V and J genes are TRBV29-1 and TRBJ2-2, with TRBD1 as a possible D gene (6 bases). In germline, CDR1 is SQVTM, CDR2 ANQGSEA. CDR3 length: 16 residues. Trimming took 3 bases from V and 2 from J, leaving 16 bases between them. The CDR3 DNA sequence: TGCAGCGTTGAGGCAGGGGACACCATTAACACCGGGGAGCTGTTTTTT. Its translation is CSVEAGDTINTGELFF.

The CDR3 reads CASSQGASGGFRQFF. CDR3 DNA sequence: TGCGCCAGCAGCCAAGGGGCCAGTGGAGGTTTTCGGCAGTTCTTC. This chain joins TRBV4-3 and TRBJ2-1; D might be TRBD2 (5 bases). V was cut by 1 base and J by 12 bases, with 19 bases left in between. Germline CDR1 is LGHNA and CDR2 is YSLEER. This CDR3 spans 15 amino acids.

This clone was counted a single time. The chain joins TRBV7-9 to TRBJ2-7; 8 nucleotides align to TRBD2. J gave up 3 bases and V 5 bases, and 12 bases lay outside the gene matches. Germline V gives CDR1 SEHNR, CDR2 FQNEAQ (reference sequence). The CDR3 extends over 16 amino acids. The CDR3 DNA is TGTGCCAGCAGCCTGGTATCCGGGACTAGAGGCTACGAGCAGTACTTC. As protein: CASSLVSGTRGYEQYF.

The genes are TRBV30 and TRBJ2-3, with a weak D call TRBD2 (6 bases). The V end lost 0 bases, the J end lost 4 bases, and 8 bases lay between the germline ends. This CDR3 has 13 residues. The germline V gene has CDR1 GTSNPN and CDR2 SVGIG (reference sequence). For the CDR3, the DNA is TGTGCCTGGAGTGTACTAGCCGCAGATACGCAGTATTTT. This codes for CAWSVLAADTQYF.

The chain links TRBV27 to TRBJ2-7; 12 bases fit TRBD2. V gave up 6 bases and J gave up 2 bases; unmatched junction bases: 26. This CDR3 is built from 22 residues. Germline V gene data show CDR1 as MNHEY and CDR2 as SMNVEV (reference sequence). The CDR3 nucleotides are TGTGCCAGCAGCCGAGGACTAGCGGGATTTACCTCCCAGGTATTTGGGGCCTACGAGCAGTACTTC. Encoded protein: CASSRGLAGFTSQVFGAYEQYF.

The table lists this clone with a few counts. V and J are TRBV27 and TRBJ1-1; 7 bases fit TRBD1. CDR1 and CDR2 from the germline V gene are MNHEY and SMNVEV (reference sequence). Losses at the gene ends were 5 bases for V and 2 bases for J; bases not matched to a gene: 5. This CDR3 region has 14 residues. CDR3 DNA: TGTGCCAGCAGTGGAGGGGACAGAAACACTGAAGCTTTCTTT. The encoded protein is CASSGGDRNTEAFF.

The sample holds one count of this clone. The chain carries TRBV4-2 and TRBJ2-7, with 7 bases aligning to TRBD2. The V segment lost 4 bases and the J segment 5 bases; nucleotides outside the gene matches: 8. The germline CDR1 and CDR2 sequences are LGHNA and YNFKEQ. This CDR3 spans 14 amino acids. The CDR3 is CASSLRSGGDEQYF. For the CDR3, the DNA is TGTGCCAGCAGCCTGAGGAGTGGGGGGGACGAGCAGTACTTC.

There are a few counts of this clone. The rearrangement links TRBV6-6 to TRBJ2-1; D is undetermined. Germline loops: CDR1 MNHNY, CDR2 SVGAGI (reference sequence). Trimming shortened V by 5 bases and J by 6 bases, and 17 bases separated the two germline ends. This CDR3 has 15 amino acids. CDR3 loop: CASSHRGQISNEQFF. The CDR3 DNA reads TGTGCCAGCAGTCACCGTGGTCAGATTTCCAATGAGCAGTTCTTC.